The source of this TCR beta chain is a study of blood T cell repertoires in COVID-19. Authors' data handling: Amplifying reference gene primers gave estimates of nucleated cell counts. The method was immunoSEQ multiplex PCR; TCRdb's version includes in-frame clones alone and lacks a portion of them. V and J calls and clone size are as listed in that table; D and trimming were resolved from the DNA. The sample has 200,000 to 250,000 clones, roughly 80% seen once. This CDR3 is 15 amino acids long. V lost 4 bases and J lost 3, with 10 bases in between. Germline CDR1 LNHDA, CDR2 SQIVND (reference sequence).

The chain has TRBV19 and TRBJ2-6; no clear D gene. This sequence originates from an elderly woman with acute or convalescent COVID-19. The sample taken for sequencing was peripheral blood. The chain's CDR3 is CASSTSSDGANVLTF. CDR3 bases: TGTGCCAGTAGTACCTCGAGCGATGGGGCCAACGTCCTGACTTTC.